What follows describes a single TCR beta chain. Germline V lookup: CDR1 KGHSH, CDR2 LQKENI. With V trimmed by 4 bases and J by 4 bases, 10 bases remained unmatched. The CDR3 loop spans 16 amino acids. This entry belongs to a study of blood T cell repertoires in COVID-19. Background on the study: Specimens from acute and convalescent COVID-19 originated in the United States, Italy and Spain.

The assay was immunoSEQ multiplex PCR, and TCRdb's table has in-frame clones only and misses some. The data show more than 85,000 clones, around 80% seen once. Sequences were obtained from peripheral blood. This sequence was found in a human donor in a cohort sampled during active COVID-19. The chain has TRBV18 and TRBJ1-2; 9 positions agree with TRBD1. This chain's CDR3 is CASSQRVTDRGYGYTF. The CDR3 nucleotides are TGTGCCAGCTCACAAAGGGTAACGGACAGGGGCTATGGCTACACCTTC.